The 2 T cell receptor beta chains given below trace back to one sample, sequenced in a study of blood T cell repertoires in COVID-19. TCRdb keeps only in-frame clones here, not all; method: immunoSEQ multiplex PCR. The sample has over 200,000 clones, 75% to 90% seen once; the top ten hold around 3.8%. The source material was PBMCs or T cells enriched from blood (not recorded which). The receptors come from a woman in her 30s who had been exposed to COVID-19.

The chain combines TRBV7-8 with TRBJ1-2; D might be TRBD1 (6 bases). Looked up from germline, CDR1 is SGHVS and CDR2 is FQNEAQ. Trimming removed 5 bases from V and 7 bases from J, with 11 bases in between. The CDR3 consists of 12 residues. Here the CDR3 DNA reads TGTGCCAGCAGCCCAGACAGGATTGGCTACACCTTC. Translated, it gives CASSPDRIGYTF.

The chain links TRBV27 to TRBJ1-2, with 9 bases that match TRBD1. The J segment lost 4 bases and the V segment lost 5 bases, leaving 23 bases of the junction unmatched. Germline CDR1 MNHEY, CDR2 SMNVEV (reference sequence). The CDR3 has 20 amino acids. The CDR3 loop reads CASSPTISGTGYPLSYGYTF. The CDR3 DNA is TGTGCCAGCAGTCCCACCATTTCCGGGACAGGGTACCCGCTCAGCTATGGCTACACCTTC.